Below, one T cell receptor (beta chain) is given with its context. The source of the sample is a study of high-grade serous ovarian cancer treatment subgroups. The CDR3 sequence is 15 residues long. Per the germline V gene, CDR1 is SNHLY and CDR2 is FYNNEI. The ends lost 5 bases at V and 9 bases at J; junction bases unmatched: 5. Profiled with immunoSEQ multiplex PCR; TCRdb holds only in-frame clones, not every one. The data hold around 5,200 clones, with around three quarters observed a single time. The tumor samples were collected prior to definitive surgery or chemotherapy. This receptor was taken from a human donor with high-grade serous ovarian cancer. V usage is TRBV2 and J usage is TRBJ2-1; 15 bases are a match to TRBD2. The sequencing input was tumor tissue. CDR3 protein: CASSWTSGGAVEQFF. Here the CDR3 DNA reads TGTGCCAGCAGTTGGACTAGCGGGGGGGCGGTTGAGCAGTTCTTC.